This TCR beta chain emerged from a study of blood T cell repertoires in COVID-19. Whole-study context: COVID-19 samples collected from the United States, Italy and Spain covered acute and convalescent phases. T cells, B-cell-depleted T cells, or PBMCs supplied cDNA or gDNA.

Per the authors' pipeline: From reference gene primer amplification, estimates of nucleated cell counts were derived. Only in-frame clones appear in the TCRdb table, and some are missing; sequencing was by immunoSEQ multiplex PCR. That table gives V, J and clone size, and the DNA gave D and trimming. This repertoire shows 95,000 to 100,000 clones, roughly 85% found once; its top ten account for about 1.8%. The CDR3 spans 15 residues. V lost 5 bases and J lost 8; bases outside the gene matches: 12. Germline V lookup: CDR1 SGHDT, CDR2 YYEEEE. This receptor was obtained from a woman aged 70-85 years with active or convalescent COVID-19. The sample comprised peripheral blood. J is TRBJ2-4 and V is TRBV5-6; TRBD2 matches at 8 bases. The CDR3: CASSATGGAPDIQYF. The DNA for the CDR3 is TGTGCCAGCAGTGCCACCGGGGGGGCGCCGGACATTCAGTACTTC.